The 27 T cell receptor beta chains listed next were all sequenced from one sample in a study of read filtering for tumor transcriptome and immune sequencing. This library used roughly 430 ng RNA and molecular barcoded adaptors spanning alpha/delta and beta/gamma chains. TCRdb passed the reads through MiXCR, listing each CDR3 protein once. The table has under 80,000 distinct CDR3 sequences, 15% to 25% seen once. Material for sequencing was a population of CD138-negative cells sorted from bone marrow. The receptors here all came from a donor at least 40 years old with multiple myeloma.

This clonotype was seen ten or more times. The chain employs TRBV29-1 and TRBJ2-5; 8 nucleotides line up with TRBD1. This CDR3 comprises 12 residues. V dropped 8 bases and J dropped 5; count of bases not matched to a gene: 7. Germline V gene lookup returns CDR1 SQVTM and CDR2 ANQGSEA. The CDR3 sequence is CSSQGAGETQYF. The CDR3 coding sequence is TGCAGCTCCCAGGGGGCAGGGGAGACCCAGTACTTC.

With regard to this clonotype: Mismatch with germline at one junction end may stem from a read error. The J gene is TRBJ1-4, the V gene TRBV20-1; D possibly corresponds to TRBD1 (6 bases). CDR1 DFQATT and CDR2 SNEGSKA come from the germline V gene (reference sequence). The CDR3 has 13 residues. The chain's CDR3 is CGAMIGQLEKLFF. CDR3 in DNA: TGCGGTGCTATGATCGGACAGCTTGAAAAACTGTTTTTT.

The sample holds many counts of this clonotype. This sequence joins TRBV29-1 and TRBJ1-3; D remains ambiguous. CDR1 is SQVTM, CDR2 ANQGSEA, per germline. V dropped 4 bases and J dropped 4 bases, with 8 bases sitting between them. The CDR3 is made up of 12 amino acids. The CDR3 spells CSVVSLGNTIYF. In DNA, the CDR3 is TGCAGCGTTGTGTCTCTGGGAAACACCATATATTTT.

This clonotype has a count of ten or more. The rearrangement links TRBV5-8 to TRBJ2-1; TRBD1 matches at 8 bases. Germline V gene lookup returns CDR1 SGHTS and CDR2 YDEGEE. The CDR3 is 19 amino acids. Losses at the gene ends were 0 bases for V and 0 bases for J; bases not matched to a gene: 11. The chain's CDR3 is CASSLAGGGQGASYNEQFF. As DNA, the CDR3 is TGTGCCAGCAGCTTGGCCGGAGGAGGGCAGGGGGCCTCCTACAATGAGCAGTTCTTC.

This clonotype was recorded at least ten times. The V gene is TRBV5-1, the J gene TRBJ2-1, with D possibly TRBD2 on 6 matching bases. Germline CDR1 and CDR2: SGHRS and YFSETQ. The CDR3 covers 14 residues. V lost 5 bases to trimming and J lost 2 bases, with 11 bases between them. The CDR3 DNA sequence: TGCGCCAGCAGAGATAGCGGAACCTACAATGAGCAGTTCTTC. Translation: CASRDSGTYNEQFF.

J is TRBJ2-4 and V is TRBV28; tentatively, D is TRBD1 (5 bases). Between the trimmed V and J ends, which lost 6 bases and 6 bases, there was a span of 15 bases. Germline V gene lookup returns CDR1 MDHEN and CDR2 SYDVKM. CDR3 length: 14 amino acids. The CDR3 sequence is CASSPTVPRNIQYF. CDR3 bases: TGTGCCAGCAGCCCGACAGTACCCAGAAACATTCAGTACTTC.

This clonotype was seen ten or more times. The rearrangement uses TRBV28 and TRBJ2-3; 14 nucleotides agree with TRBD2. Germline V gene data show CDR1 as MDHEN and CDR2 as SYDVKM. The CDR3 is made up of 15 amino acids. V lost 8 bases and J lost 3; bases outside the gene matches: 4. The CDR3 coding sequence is TGTGCCAGCGGTAGGACTAGCGGGGGGACAGATACGCAGTATTTT. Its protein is CASGRTSGGTDTQYF.

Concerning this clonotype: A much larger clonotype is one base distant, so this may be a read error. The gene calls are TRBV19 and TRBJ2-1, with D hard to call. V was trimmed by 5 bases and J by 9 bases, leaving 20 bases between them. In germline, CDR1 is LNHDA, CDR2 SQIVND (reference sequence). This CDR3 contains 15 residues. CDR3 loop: CASSGLVSASSEQFF. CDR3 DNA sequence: TGTGCCAGTAGTGGATTAGTGTCCGCAAGTAGTGAGCAGTTCTTC.

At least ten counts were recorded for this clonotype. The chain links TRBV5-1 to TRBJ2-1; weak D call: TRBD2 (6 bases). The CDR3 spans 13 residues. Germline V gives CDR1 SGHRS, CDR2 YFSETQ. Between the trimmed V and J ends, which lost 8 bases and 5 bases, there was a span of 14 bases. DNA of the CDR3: TGCGCCAGTCGGACTAACTCAGACAATGAGCAGTTCTTC. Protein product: CASRTNSDNEQFF.

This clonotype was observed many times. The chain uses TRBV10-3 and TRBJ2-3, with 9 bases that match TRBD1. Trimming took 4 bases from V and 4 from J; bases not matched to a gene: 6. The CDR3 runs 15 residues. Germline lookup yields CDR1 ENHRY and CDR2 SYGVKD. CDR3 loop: CAISARTGAADTQYF. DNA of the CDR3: TGTGCCATCAGTGCACGGACAGGGGCGGCAGATACGCAGTATTTT.

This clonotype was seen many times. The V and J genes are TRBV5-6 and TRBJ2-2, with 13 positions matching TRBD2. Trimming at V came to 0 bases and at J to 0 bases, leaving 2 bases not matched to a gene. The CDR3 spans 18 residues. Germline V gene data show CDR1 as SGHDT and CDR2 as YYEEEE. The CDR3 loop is CASSLGLAGGTNTGELFF. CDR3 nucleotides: TGTGCCAGCAGCTTGGGACTAGCGGGAGGAACGAACACCGGGGAGCTGTTTTTT.

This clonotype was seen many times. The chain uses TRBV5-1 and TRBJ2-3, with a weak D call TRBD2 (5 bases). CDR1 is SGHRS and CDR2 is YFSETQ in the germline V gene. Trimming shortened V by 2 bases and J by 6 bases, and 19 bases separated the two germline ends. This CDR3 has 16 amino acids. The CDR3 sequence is CASSLISQAPGDTQYF. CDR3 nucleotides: TGCGCCAGCAGCTTAATATCCCAGGCGCCGGGGGATACGCAGTATTTT.

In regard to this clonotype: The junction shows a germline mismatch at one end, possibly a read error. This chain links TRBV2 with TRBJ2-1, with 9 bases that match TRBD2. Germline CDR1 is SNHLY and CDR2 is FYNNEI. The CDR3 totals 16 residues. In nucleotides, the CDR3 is TGTGCCGGCAGAGAAGCGGGCAGCGGGAGGTTGGAGGATGTGTTCTTC. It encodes CAGREAGSGRLEDVFF.

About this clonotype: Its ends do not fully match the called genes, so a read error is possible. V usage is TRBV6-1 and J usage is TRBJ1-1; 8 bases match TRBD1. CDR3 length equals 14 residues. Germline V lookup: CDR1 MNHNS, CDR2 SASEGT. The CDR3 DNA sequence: TGTGTCAGCATTCAGGGGGCCGTGAACACTGAAGCTTTCTTT. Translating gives CVSIQGAVNTEAFF.

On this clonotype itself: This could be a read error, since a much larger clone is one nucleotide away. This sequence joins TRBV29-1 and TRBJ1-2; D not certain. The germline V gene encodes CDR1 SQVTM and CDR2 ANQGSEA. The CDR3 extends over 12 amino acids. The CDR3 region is CSALVGDHGCTF. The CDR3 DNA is TGCAGCGCCCTAGTGGGAGACCATGGCTGCACCTTC.

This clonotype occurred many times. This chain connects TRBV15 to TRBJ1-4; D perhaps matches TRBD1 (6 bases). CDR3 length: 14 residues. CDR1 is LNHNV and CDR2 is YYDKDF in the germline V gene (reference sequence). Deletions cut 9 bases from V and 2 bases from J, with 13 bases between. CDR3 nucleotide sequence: TGTGCCACGCTGGAACAGGGTACTAATGAAAAACTGTTTTTT. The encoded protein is CATLEQGTNEKLFF.

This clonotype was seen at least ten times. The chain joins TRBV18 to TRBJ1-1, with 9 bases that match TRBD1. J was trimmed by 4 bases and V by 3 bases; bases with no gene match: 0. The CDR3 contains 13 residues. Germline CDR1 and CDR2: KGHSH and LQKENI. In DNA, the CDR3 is TGTGCCAGCTCACCGGGACAGGGCACTGAAGCTTTCTTT. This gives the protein CASSPGQGTEAFF.

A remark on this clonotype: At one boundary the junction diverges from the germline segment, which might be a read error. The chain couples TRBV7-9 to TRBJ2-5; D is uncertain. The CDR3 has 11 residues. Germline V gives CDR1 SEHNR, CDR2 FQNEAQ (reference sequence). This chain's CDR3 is CASTVQETQHF. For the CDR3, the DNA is TGTGCCAGCACCGTCCAAGAGACCCAGCACTTC.

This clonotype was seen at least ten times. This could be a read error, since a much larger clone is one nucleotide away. This CDR3 is CASSGTADSSYNEQFF. In DNA form, the CDR3 reads TGTGCCAGCAGCGGTACAGCCGATAGCTCCTACAATGAGCAGTTCTTC. The J gene is TRBJ2-1, the V gene TRBV7-2; no definite D call. Trimming cost V 5 bases and J 0 bases, with 14 bases left between them. There are 16 residues in the CDR3. From germline, CDR1 is SGHTA and CDR2 FQGNSA.

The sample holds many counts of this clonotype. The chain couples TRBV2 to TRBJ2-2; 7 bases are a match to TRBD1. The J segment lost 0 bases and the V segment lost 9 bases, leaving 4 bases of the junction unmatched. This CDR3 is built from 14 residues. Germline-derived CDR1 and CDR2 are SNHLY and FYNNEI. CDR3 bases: TGTGCCAGTCACGGGACAGCGAACACCGGGGAGCTGTTTTTT. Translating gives CASHGTANTGELFF.

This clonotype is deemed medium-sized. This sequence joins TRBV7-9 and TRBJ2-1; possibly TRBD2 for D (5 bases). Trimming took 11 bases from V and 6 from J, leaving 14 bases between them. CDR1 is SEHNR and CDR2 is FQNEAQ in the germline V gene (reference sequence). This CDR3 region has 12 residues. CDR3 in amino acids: CAGERPGNEQFF. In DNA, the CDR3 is TGTGCCGGGGAGCGTCCCGGCAATGAGCAGTTCTTC.

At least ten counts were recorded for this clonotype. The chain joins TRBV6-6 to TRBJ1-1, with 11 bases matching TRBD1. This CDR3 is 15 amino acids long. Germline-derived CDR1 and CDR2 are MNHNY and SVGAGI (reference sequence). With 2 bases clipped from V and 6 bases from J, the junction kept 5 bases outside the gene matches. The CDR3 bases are TGTGCCAGCAGTTACGTCGGACAGGGGGCCCCTGAAGCTTTCTTT. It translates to CASSYVGQGAPEAFF.

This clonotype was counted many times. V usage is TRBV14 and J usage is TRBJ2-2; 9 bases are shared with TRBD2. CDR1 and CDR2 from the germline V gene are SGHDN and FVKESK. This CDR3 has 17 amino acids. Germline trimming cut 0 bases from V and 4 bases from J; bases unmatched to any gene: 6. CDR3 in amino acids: CASSQDLSGRRTGELFF. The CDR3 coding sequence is TGTGCCAGCAGCCAAGATCTAAGCGGGAGGCGCACCGGGGAGCTGTTTTTT.

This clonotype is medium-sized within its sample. This CDR3 reads CASSLAGQIYYNEQFF. CDR3 nucleotides: TGCGCCAGCAGCTTGGCGGGTCAGATTTACTACAATGAGCAGTTCTTC. This chain connects TRBV5-1 to TRBJ2-1; D not certain. The V gene's germline CDR1 is SGHRS and CDR2 YFSETQ. The CDR3 is 16 amino acids. V dropped 0 bases and J dropped 3 bases, with 13 bases sitting between them.

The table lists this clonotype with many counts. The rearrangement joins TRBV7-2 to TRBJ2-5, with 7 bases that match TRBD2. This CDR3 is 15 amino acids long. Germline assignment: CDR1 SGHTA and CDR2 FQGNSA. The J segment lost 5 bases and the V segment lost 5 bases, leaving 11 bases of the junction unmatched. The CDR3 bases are TGTGCCAGCAGCCCTGCGGGGACCGGGGGGGAGACCCAGTACTTC. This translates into CASSPAGTGGETQYF.

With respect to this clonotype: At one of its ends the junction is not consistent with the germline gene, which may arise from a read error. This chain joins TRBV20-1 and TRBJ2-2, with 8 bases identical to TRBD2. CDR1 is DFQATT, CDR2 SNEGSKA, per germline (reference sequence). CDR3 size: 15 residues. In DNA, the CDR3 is TGCAGTGCTAGAGGCAGCGGGGGACCCACCGGGGAGCTGTCTTTT. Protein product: CSARGSGGPTGELSF.

The CDR3 DNA is TGCAGTGACGCAGGGGGTCTTTCGTATACTGAAGCTTTCTTT. Its protein is CSDAGGLSYTEAFF. The rearrangement uses TRBV20-1 and TRBJ1-1; 7 bases line up with TRBD1. The CDR3 has 14 residues. J lost 5 bases, V lost 7 bases, and 13 bases had no gene match. From germline, CDR1 is DFQATT and CDR2 SNEGSKA (reference sequence).